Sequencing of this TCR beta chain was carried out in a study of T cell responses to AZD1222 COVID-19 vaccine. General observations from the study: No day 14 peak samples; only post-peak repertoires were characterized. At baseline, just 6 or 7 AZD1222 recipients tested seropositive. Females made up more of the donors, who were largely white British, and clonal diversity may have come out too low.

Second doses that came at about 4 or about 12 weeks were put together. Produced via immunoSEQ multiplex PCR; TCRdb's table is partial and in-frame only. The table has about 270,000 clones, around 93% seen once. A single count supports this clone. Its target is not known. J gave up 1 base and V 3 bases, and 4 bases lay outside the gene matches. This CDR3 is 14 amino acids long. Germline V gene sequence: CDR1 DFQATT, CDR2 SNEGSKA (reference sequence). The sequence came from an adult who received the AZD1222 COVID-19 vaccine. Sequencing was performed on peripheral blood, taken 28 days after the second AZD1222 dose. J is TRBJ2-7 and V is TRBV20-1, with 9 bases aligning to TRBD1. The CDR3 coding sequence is TGCAGTGCTAGTGGCGGGACAGGGTCCTACGAGCAGTACTTC. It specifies CSASGGTGSYEQYF.